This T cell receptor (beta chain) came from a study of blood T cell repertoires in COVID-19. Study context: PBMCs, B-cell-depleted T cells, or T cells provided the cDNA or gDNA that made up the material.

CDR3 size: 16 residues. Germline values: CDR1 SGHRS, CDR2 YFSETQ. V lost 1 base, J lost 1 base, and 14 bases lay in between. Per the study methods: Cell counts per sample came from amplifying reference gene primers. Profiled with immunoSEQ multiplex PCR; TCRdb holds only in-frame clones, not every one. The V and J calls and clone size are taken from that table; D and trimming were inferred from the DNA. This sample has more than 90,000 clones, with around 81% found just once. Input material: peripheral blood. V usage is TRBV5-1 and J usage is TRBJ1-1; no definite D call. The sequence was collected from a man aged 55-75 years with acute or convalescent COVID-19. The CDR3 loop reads CASSLTRTLGNTEAFF. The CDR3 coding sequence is TGCGCCAGCAGCTTGACAAGGACTCTGGGGAACACTGAAGCTTTCTTT.